The present entry profiles one T cell receptor beta chain with its context. Its specificity is not known. The CDR3 has 15 residues. The V and J ends lost 0 bases and 9 bases respectively, with 15 bases between them. Looked up from germline, CDR1 is SGHTA and CDR2 is FQGTGA. The data were taken from a study of T cell clones after liver transplantation. Study-wide background: Liver transplant recipients had immunosuppression withdrawal attempted within 2 years. Tolerant meant at least one year fully off immunosuppression without liver enzymes above twice normal.

Notes on the study in general: Migration into the graft, not deletion, may explain lost graft donor-reactive T cells. Conclusions were preliminary, with small, heterogeneous patient groups.

Profiled with immunoSEQ multiplex PCR; TCRdb holds only in-frame clones, not every one. The table includes under 35,000 clones, around 94% detected once. The TCR was taken from a human patient who received a liver transplant. The T cells may come from the graft donor. Material: CD8+ T cells from blood, obtained 12 months after liver transplant. The chain is built from TRBV7-3 and TRBJ2-1; D perhaps matches TRBD2 (6 bases). The CDR3 reads CASSLTSVGGGEQFF. The CDR3 DNA follows: TGTGCCAGCAGCTTAACGAGCGTGGGAGGTGGTGAGCAGTTCTTC.